The TCR beta chain under discussion was sequenced for a study of blood T cell repertoires in COVID-19. Assay used: immunoSEQ multiplex PCR; TCRdb lists only in-frame clones, some missing. The sample has 150,000 to 200,000 clones; approximately 80% are singletons. Categorization into cohorts depended on clinical history that participants reported. V was clipped by 4 bases and J by 5 bases, with 3 bases between them. Germline V gene sequence: CDR1 SNHLY, CDR2 FYNNEI. CDR3 length: 11 residues. Source material: PBMCs or T cells enriched from blood (not recorded which). This rearrangement joins TRBV2 to TRBJ2-1; D is unclear. The TCR sequence derives from a man aged 50 or older who had recovered from COVID-19. The CDR3 loop reads CASSGHNEQFF. The CDR3 bases are TGTGCCAGCAGTGGGCACAATGAGCAGTTCTTC.